This T cell receptor (beta chain) was obtained from a study of blood T cell repertoires in COVID-19. The CDR3 loop spans 17 amino acids. Germline CDR1 is LNHDA and CDR2 is SQIVND (reference sequence). The ends lost 4 bases at V and 0 bases at J; junction bases unmatched: 6. Generated by immunoSEQ multiplex PCR, the TCRdb table keeps only in-frame clones and is missing some. The sample has 130,000 or so clones, roughly 86% seen once. Material: peripheral blood. The chain is built from TRBV19 and TRBJ2-6; 7 positions match TRBD2. The TCR originated in a human donor in a cohort sampled during active COVID-19. The DNA for the CDR3 is TGTGCCAGTAGTACTAGCGGCGGGAGCTCTGGGGCCAACGTCCTGACTTTC. This translates into CASSTSGGSSGANVLTF.